These T cell receptor beta chains were read from a single sample in a study of T-cell memory formation after mild COVID-19. Via MiXCR, TCRdb re-called the 5' RACE reads, giving one row per CDR3 protein. Of 190,000 or so distinct CDR3 sequences detected, about 20% appear once; the ten largest clones hold roughly 24%. What was sequenced was PBMCs or a T cell subset sorted from them (not recorded which). These receptors were taken from an adult woman who had mild COVID-19 (a few samples of this study predate the infection). Cell type and time point are not known. Both conserved end residues are part of each CDR3. D genes are given only for firm matches. Size tells how often a clone was seen (once, few, many) or the class of an expanded clone, and some rows leave it out.

v_call	d_call	clone_size	j_call	cdr3_aa	cdr3_nt
TRBV4-1	TRBD1	NA	TRBJ2-4	CASSQGTGHIQYF	TGCGCCAGCAGCCAAGGGACAGGGCACATTCAGTACTTC
TRBV15	NA	NA	TRBJ2-7	CATSKEQGNSYEQYF	TGTGCCACCAGCAAAGAACAGGGAAACTCCTACGAGCAGTACTTC
TRBV7-9	NA	few	TRBJ1-1	CASRSGTNTEAFF	TGTGCCAGCAGATCTGGGACCAACACTGAAGCTTTCTTT
TRBV30	NA	NA	TRBJ1-5	CAWSVDENQPQHF	TGTGCCTGGAGTGTCGACGAGAATCAGCCCCAGCATTTT
TRBV7-2	NA	few	TRBJ1-4	CASSYGQFNEKLFF	TGTGCCAGCAGCTACGGACAGTTTAATGAAAAACTGTTTTTT
TRBV7-6	TRBD1	NA	TRBJ1-1	CASSSGQAPGDEAFF	TGTGCCAGCAGCTCGGGACAGGCCCCGGGTGATGAAGCTTTCTTT
TRBV7-9	NA	few	TRBJ2-2	CASSHPTGAPTGELFF	TGTGCCAGCAGCCATCCGACGGGAGCCCCCACCGGGGAGCTGTTTTTT
TRBV5-4	NA	few	TRBJ2-3	CASIPGTTDTQYF	TGTGCCAGCATCCCGGGAACTACAGATACGCAGTATTTT
TRBV4-3	NA	few	TRBJ2-7	CASSQGSGAMGEQYF	TGCGCCAGCAGCCAAGGGTCAGGGGCTATGGGAGAGCAGTACTTC
TRBV7-9	NA	few	TRBJ2-3	CASSTLTSTGLLGIGTDTQYF	TGTGCCAGCAGCACCCTGACTAGTACGGGGCTTTTGGGAATCGGCACAGATACGCAGTATTTT
TRBV7-9	NA	many	TRBJ2-7	CASSPPVARSSYEQYF	TGTGCCAGCAGCCCTCCGGTCGCCCGGAGCTCCTACGAGCAGTACTTC
TRBV9	TRBD1	many	TRBJ2-2	CASSLGTGTGELFF	TGTGCCAGCAGCCTGGGGACAGGGACCGGGGAGCTGTTTTTT
TRBV10-3	NA	few	TRBJ2-1	CAISDGAASSYNEQFF	TGTGCCATCAGTGACGGCGCCGCGAGCTCCTACAATGAGCAGTTCTTC
TRBV7-4	NA	once	TRBJ2-5	CDTRETQYF	TGTGACACCAGGGAGACCCAGTACTTC
TRBV5-6	TRBD2	NA	TRBJ2-1	CASSFGTSFYNEQFF	TGTGCCAGCAGCTTCGGGACTAGTTTTTACAATGAGCAGTTCTTC
TRBV9	TRBD2	NA	TRBJ2-1	CASSAVTSANNEQFF	TGTGCCAGCAGCGCGGTGACTAGCGCCAACAATGAGCAGTTCTTC
TRBV7-9	NA	NA	TRBJ2-2	CASSLLGPGSPGELFF	TGTGCCAGCAGCCTCTTGGGACCAGGGTCCCCCGGGGAGCTGTTTTTT
TRBV6-2/TRBV6-3	NA	NA	TRBJ2-3	CASSHGPERTYSTDTQYF	TGTGCCAGCAGCCACGGTCCCGAGCGGACCTATAGCACAGATACGCAGTATTTT
TRBV6-2/TRBV6-3	TRBD2	NA	TRBJ2-1	CASSDPTSSYNEQFF	TGTGCCAGCAGTGATCCGACTAGCAGCTACAATGAGCAGTTCTTC
TRBV20-1	NA	few	TRBJ1-5	CSARSLQGGNQPQHF	TGCAGTGCTAGATCCTTACAGGGAGGCAATCAGCCCCAGCATTTT
TRBV13	NA	few	TRBJ2-3	CASSLESTDTQYF	TGTGCCAGCAGCTTAGAAAGCACAGATACGCAGTATTTT
TRBV3-1	TRBD1	NA	TRBJ1-1	CASSLGQTAFF	TGTGCCAGCAGCTTGGGACAGACGGCTTTCTTT